This record concerns one TCR beta chain sequence. Antigen unknown. The sample comes from a study of CD8 T cells in ankylosing spondylitis. Study observations and caveats: Among TCR beta sequences, a motif of eight or nine highly homologous variants appeared characteristic of ankylosing spondylitis blood.

V shed 1 base and J shed 3 bases, with 13 bases lying between them. The CDR3 is 15 amino acids. Germline lookup yields CDR1 LGHDT and CDR2 YNNKEL (reference sequence). TCRdb reprocessed the 5' RACE reads via MiXCR and lists one record per CDR3 protein. The table records about 700,000 distinct CDR3 sequences, around 20% of them present only once. The receptor's source is a male donor with ankylosing spondylitis. The sample was blood, either unsorted or a sorted T cell fraction (not recorded which). V usage is TRBV3-1 and J usage is TRBJ2-7, with D perhaps TRBD2 (6 bases). The DNA of the CDR3 is TGTGCCAGCAGCCAAGGGCCAGGAGGGAACTACGAGCAGTACTTC. It specifies CASSQGPGGNYEQYF.